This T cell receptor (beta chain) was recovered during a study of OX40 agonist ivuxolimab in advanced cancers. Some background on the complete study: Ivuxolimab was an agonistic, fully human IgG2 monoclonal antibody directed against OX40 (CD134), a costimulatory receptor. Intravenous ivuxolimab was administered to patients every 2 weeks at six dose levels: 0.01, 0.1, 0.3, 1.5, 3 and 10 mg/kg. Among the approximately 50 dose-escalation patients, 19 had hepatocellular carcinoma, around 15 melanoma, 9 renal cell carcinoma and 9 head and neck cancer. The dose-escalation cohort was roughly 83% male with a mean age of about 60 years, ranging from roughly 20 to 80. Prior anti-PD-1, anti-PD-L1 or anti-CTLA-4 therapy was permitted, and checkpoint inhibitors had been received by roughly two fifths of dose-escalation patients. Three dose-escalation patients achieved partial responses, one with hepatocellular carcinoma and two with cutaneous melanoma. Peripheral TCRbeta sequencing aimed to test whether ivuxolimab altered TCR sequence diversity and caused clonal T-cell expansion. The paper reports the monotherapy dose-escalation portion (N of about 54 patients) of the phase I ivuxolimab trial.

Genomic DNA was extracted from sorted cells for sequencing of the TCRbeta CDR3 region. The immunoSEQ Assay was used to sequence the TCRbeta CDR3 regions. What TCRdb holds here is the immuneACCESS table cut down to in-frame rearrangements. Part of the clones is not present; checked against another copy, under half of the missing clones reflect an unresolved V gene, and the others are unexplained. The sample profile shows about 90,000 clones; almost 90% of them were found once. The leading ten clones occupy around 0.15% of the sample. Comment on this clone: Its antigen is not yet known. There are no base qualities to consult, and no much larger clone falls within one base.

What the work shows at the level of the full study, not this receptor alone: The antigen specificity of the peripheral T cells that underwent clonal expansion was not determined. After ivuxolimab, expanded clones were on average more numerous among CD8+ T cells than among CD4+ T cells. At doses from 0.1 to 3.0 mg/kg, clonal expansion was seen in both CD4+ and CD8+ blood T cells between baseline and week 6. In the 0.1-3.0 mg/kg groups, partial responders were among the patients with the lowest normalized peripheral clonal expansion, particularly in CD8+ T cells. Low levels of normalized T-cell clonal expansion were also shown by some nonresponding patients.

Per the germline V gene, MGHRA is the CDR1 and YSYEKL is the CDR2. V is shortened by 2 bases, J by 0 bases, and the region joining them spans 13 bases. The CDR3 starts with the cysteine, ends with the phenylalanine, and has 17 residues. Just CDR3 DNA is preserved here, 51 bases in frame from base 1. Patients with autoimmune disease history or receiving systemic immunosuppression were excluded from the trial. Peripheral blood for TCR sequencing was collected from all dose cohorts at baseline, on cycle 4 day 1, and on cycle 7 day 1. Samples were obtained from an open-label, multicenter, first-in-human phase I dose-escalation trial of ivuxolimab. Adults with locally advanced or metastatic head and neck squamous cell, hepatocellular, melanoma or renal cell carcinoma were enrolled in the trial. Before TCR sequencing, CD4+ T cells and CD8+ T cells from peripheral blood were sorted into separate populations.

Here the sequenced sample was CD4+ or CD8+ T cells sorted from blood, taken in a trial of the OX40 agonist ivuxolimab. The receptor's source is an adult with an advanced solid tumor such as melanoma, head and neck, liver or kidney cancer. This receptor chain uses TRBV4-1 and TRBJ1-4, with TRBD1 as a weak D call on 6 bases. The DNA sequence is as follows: TGCGCCAGCAGCCAACCTACAGGGTATGCAACTAATGAAAAACTGTTTTTT. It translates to CASSQPTGYATNEKLFF.